This T cell receptor beta chain appears in the sequencing data of a study of a mutant IDH1 vaccine in newly diagnosed glioma. As for time point: week 11, during vaccination. In the vaccine, a single dose held 300 ug of the mutant IDH1 20-mer peptide, along with topical imiquimod. A note on this clone: Its specificity is unknown.

V was clipped by 6 bases and J by 2 bases, with 8 bases between them. The germline gives CDR1 MGHDK, CDR2 SYGVNS. CDR3 size: 14 residues. Profiling relied on immunoSEQ multiplex PCR, and the TCRdb table lists in-frame clones only, not all of them. Of more than 55,000 clones listed, approximately 84% are singletons. This TCR was recovered from a man aged 25 to 45 with glioma. The sample in question was PBMCs, obtained from a glioma patient whose treatment included an IDH1 peptide vaccine. The chain uses TRBV25-1 and TRBJ2-6, with D possibly matching TRBD2 (6 bases). The DNA of the CDR3 is TGTGCCAGCAGAGGACTAACTGGGGCCAACGTCCTGACTTTC. Translated: CASRGLTGANVLTF.